The 29 T cell receptor beta chains below all came from one sample that was sequenced in a study of identical twins. TCRdb fed the 5' RACE reads into MiXCR, producing one record per CDR3 protein. The sample carries a few hundred thousand distinct CDR3 sequences, approximately 8.3% recorded once. This same sample was also part of a study on yellow fever vaccine responses in identical twins.

Sequencing was carried out using CD8+ T cells sorted from blood. These receptors were obtained from a young woman in good health.

This clonotype was observed many times. V is TRBV12-3 or TRBV12-4 and J is TRBJ1-5; TRBD1 is a possible D gene (6 bases). This CDR3 has 14 amino acids. The V end lost 4 bases, the J end lost 10 bases, and 17 bases lay between the germline ends. The CDR3 bases are TGTGCCAGCAGTTCGACAGGAGCAAAGGACCCCCAGCATTTT. It yields the protein CASSSTGAKDPQHF.

This clonotype has just a few counts. J is TRBJ2-5 and V is TRBV7-9, with D uncertain. Germline lookup yields CDR1 SEHNR and CDR2 FQNEAQ (reference sequence). The ends were cut back, 7 bases at V and 9 bases at J, with 15 bases in the middle. The CDR3 length is 12 residues. The CDR3 DNA follows: TGTGCCAGCACCCCTCTTAATGGGGCCCAGTACTTC. Protein: CASTPLNGAQYF.

This clonotype was found many times. V gene TRBV12-3 or TRBV12-4 combines with J gene TRBJ2-7; no clear D gene. Trimming left V 0 bases short and J 5 bases short, with 5 bases between. The CDR3 extends over 12 amino acids. The CDR3 spells CASSLARDEQYF. The CDR3 region has the DNA TGTGCCAGCAGTTTAGCTAGGGACGAGCAGTACTTC.

V gene TRBV11-2 combines with J gene TRBJ1-6; D ambiguous. Trimming took off 5 bases at V and 9 bases at J, with 17 bases between the two ends. Germline V CDR1 and CDR2: SGHAT, FQNNGV. The length of the CDR3 is 15 residues. This CDR3 reads CASSPGGVWGSPLHF. The CDR3 coding sequence is TGTGCCAGCAGCCCGGGTGGGGTCTGGGGTTCACCCCTCCACTTT.

There are a few counts of this clonotype. This chain joins TRBV12-3 or TRBV12-4 and TRBJ1-5, with TRBD1 matching 10 bases. Germline trimming cut 5 bases from V and 6 bases from J; bases unmatched to any gene: 10. This CDR3 has 16 residues. CDR3 sequence (DNA): TGTGCCAGCAGTCCCGGGACAGGGGAGGAAGGTCAGCCCCAGCATTTT. Its translation is CASSPGTGEEGQPQHF.

This clonotype was recorded a few times. The chain uses TRBV19 and TRBJ2-1; the D gene is possibly TRBD1 (6 bases). Trimming pared 7 bases from V and 11 bases from J, leaving 12 bases between. Looked up from germline, CDR1 is LNHDA and CDR2 is SQIVND (reference sequence). There are 11 residues in the CDR3. The CDR3 sequence is CASTQGNQQFF. The CDR3 DNA sequence: TGTGCCAGTACCCAGGGGAATCAGCAGTTCTTC.

The V and J genes are TRBV12-3 or TRBV12-4 and TRBJ2-3, with 11 bases that match TRBD2. Losses at the gene ends were 4 bases for V and 2 bases for J; bases not matched to a gene: 5. The CDR3 covers 16 residues. Here the CDR3 reads CASSSRLAGTTDTQYF. CDR3 DNA sequence: TGTGCCAGCAGTTCCCGACTAGCGGGGACCACAGATACGCAGTATTTT.

This clonotype was recorded many times. This chain uses TRBV29-1 with TRBJ2-7, with 10 bases identical to TRBD1. The V and J ends lost 4 bases and 5 bases, in that order; junction bases with no gene match: 5. Looked up from germline, CDR1 is SQVTM and CDR2 is ANQGSEA. The CDR3 extends over 13 amino acids. CDR3 coding DNA: TGCAGCGTTGGAGGACAGGGGGTCCACGAGCAGTACTTC. Protein sequence: CSVGGQGVHEQYF.

This clonotype has ten or more counts. The V call is TRBV20-1, the J call TRBJ2-1; D may be TRBD2 (5 bases). The CDR3 is 14 residues long. Germline CDR1 is DFQATT and CDR2 is SNEGSKA (reference sequence). Trimming took 0 bases from V and 2 from J, leaving 8 bases between them. CDR3 in DNA: TGCAGTGCTAGAGATCCAGCGGCCTACAATGAGCAGTTCTTC. Translated: CSARDPAAYNEQFF.

This clonotype appeared many times. The CDR3 DNA reads TGCGCCAGCAGCCAAGTTGAGAGCTCCTACGAGCAGTACTTC. Translating it yields CASSQVESSYEQYF. This chain links TRBV4-1 with TRBJ2-7; D not resolved. Germline V gene data show CDR1 as MGHRA and CDR2 as YSYEKL. Trimming stripped 1 base from V and 0 bases from J, with 7 bases between. The CDR3 is 14 residues long.

To note about this clonotype: A much larger clonotype is one base distant, so this may be a read error. The CDR3: CASKRIDSQYYNEQFF. In DNA form, the CDR3 reads TGTGCCAGCAAGCGTATCGACAGCCAATACTACAATGAGCAGTTCTTC. The chain carries TRBV28 and TRBJ2-1, with a tentative D call TRBD1 (5 bases). V was cut by 7 bases and J by 3 bases, with 19 bases left in between. CDR1 MDHEN and CDR2 SYDVKM come from the germline V gene. CDR3 size: 16 residues. The complete variable domain, with remaining parts taken from reference TRBV28 and TRBJ2-1, reads DVKVTQSSRYLVKRTGEKVFLECVQDMDHENMFWYRQDPGLGLRLIYFSYDVKMKEKGDIPEGYSVSREKKERFSLILESASTNQTSMYLCASKRIDSQYYNEQFFGPGTRLTVL.

The chain joins TRBV11-2 to TRBJ2-3; TRBD1 agrees at 7 bases. V lost 0 bases and J lost 2; bases outside the gene matches: 11. This CDR3 is 18 amino acids long. CDR1 and CDR2 (germline): SGHAT, FQNNGV. The CDR3 bases are TGTGCCAGCAGCTTAGATCCTCCCTCGACAGGGTACACAGATACGCAGTATTTT. Translated, it gives CASSLDPPSTGYTDTQYF.

This clonotype was detected a few times. The rearrangement links TRBV5-1 to TRBJ2-3, with D possibly matching TRBD2 (6 bases). Germline V gene data show CDR1 as SGHRS and CDR2 as YFSETQ. With 3 bases removed from V and 4 bases from J, the gap between germline ends came to 21 bases. This CDR3 has 17 amino acids. The CDR3: CASSWRTSRGDPDTQYF. The CDR3 region has the DNA TGCGCCAGCAGCTGGAGGACGTCTCGCGGGGATCCAGATACGCAGTATTTT.

This clonotype was seen repeatedly, ten times or more. V is TRBV7-9 and J is TRBJ2-1; TRBD1 matches 8 bases. Losses at the gene ends were 5 bases for V and 0 bases for J; bases not matched to a gene: 0. Germline CDR1 reads SEHNR; CDR2 reads FQNEAQ (reference sequence). The CDR3 loop spans 14 amino acids. In DNA form, the CDR3 reads TGTGCCAGCAGCGACAGGGGCTCCTACAATGAGCAGTTCTTC. Its translation is CASSDRGSYNEQFF.

Regarding this clonotype: A much larger clone differs from this one at a single base, so this may be a read error. This chain uses TRBV4-1 with TRBJ2-1; either TRBD1 or TRBD2 may fit D (5 bases each). The length of the CDR3 is 14 residues. Germline V gene sequence: CDR1 MGHRA, CDR2 YSYEKL. V gave up 1 base and J gave up 8 bases, with 12 bases separating them. The CDR3 region has the DNA TGCGCCAGCAGCCAAGGCCGGGGCCAGGATGAGCAGTTCTTC. Translating it yields CASSQGRGQDEQFF.

The chain uses TRBV20-1 and TRBJ2-7; either TRBD1 or TRBD2 may supply D (6 bases each). V was shortened by 4 bases and J by 3 bases, with 22 bases between the two germline ends. CDR1 and CDR2 (germline): DFQATT, SNEGSKA (reference sequence). The CDR3 extends over 16 amino acids. The CDR3 nucleotides read TGCAGTGCTACAAAGGGGGGCGGCCCCTACGGCTACGAGCAGTACTTC. It encodes CSATKGGGPYGYEQYF.

The sample holds many counts of this clonotype. This rearrangement joins TRBV7-9 to TRBJ2-7, with D maybe TRBD2 (5 bases). The CDR3 consists of 15 residues. Trimming left V 3 bases short and J 0 bases short, with 12 bases between. Germline assignment: CDR1 SEHNR and CDR2 FQNEAQ (reference sequence). The CDR3 region is CASSLGSRLSYEQYF. As DNA, the CDR3 is TGTGCCAGCAGCTTGGGGAGCCGCCTCTCCTACGAGCAGTACTTC.

Many counts were recorded for this clonotype. The rearrangement uses TRBV27 and TRBJ2-7; unclear D gene. Germline V gene sequence: CDR1 MNHEY, CDR2 SMNVEV (reference sequence). V shed 3 bases and J shed 3 bases, with 12 bases lying between them. This CDR3 region has 14 residues. This CDR3 reads CASSLGQGYYEQYF. CDR3 nucleotides: TGTGCCAGCAGTTTGGGCCAAGGTTACTACGAGCAGTACTTC.

This clonotype was seen more than once but under ten times. V usage is TRBV7-9 and J usage is TRBJ2-7; D unresolved. Germline lookup yields CDR1 SEHNR and CDR2 FQNEAQ (reference sequence). This CDR3 spans 14 amino acids. V lost 5 bases and J lost 5, with 16 bases in between. The CDR3 coding sequence is TGTGCCAGCAGCCCTGCGATAAGTTCCCACGAGCAGTACTTC. Translated, it gives CASSPAISSHEQYF. The whole variable domain, filled in from reference TRBV7-9 and TRBJ2-7, reads DTGVSQNPRHKITKRGQNVTFRCDPISEHNRLYWYRQTLGQGPEFLTYFQNEAQLEKSRLLSDRFSAERPKGSFSTLEIQRTEQGDSAMYLCASSPAISSHEQYFGPGTRLTVT.

This clonotype was seen repeatedly, ten times or more. The chain recombines TRBV6-4 with TRBJ2-1; a weak D match, TRBD1 (5 bases). The germline V and J ends were trimmed by 0 bases and 5 bases, with 11 bases remaining between them. Germline-derived CDR1 and CDR2 are MRHNA and SNTAGT. The CDR3 spans 15 residues. Written as DNA, the CDR3 is TGTGCCAGCAGTGACTCTGGCCAGGGCAACAATGAGCAGTTCTTC. Amino acids: CASSDSGQGNNEQFF.

This clonotype was detected a few times. J is TRBJ2-5 and V is TRBV24-1; D ambiguous. V shed 3 bases and J shed 4 bases, with 8 bases lying between them. There are 13 residues in the CDR3. The germline V gene has CDR1 KGHDR and CDR2 SFDVKD. The CDR3 loop is CATSDPRIETQYF. In nucleotides, the CDR3 is TGTGCCACCAGTGATCCGCGGATAGAGACCCAGTACTTC.

This clonotype was observed a handful of times. The rearrangement uses TRBV6-1 and TRBJ2-1; D call uncertain. Germline loops: CDR1 MNHNS, CDR2 SASEGT. Trimming took 6 bases from V and 0 from J, leaving 9 bases between them. The CDR3 totals 14 residues. The CDR3 DNA reads as TGTGCCAGCAGACGACAAAGCTCCTACAATGAGCAGTTCTTC. Its protein product is CASRRQSSYNEQFF.

V usage is TRBV9 and J usage is TRBJ2-7; TRBD1 might be the D (6 bases). The V gene's germline CDR1 is SGDLS and CDR2 YYNGEE. This CDR3 is built from 14 residues. Trimming pared 4 bases from V and 2 bases from J, leaving 13 bases between. The CDR3: CASSPRTATYEQYF. The CDR3 DNA reads as TGTGCCAGCAGCCCCAGGACAGCCACCTACGAGCAGTACTTC.

This chain connects TRBV5-1 to TRBJ2-7; possible D gene TRBD1, 5 bases. The CDR3 has 15 amino acids. V was pared by 0 bases and J by 6 bases, with 16 bases between. The germline CDR1 and CDR2 sequences are SGHRS and YFSETQ. The CDR3 spells CASSLEAGKWGEQYF. CDR3 sequence (DNA): TGCGCCAGCAGCTTGGAGGCAGGGAAATGGGGCGAGCAGTACTTC.

This clonotype was detected a few times. This sequence joins TRBV4-1 and TRBJ2-7; 11 nucleotides match TRBD2. The CDR3 runs 16 residues. After removal of 4 bases from V and 5 bases from J, the junction contained 10 bases not matched to a gene. Germline loops: CDR1 MGHRA, CDR2 YSYEKL. The CDR3 DNA reads as TGCGCCAGCAGCCCCCGGGGAACTAGCGGGAGCCACGAGCAGTACTTC. This sequence encodes CASSPRGTSGSHEQYF.

This clonotype was found a few times. CDR3 sequence reads: CASSVDARGTYTDTQYF. CDR3 coding DNA: TGTGCCAGCAGCGTAGATGCGCGGGGAACCTACACAGATACGCAGTATTTT. The gene calls are TRBV9 and TRBJ2-3; the D gene is possibly TRBD2 (6 bases). Germline assignment: CDR1 SGDLS and CDR2 YYNGEE. The ends were cut back, 0 bases at V and 2 bases at J, with 16 bases in the middle. The CDR3 length is 17 residues.

This clonotype showed up many times. The chain employs TRBV7-2 and TRBJ2-7, with TRBD1 matching 8 bases. V trimming: 3 bases; J trimming: 4 bases; junction bases outside the gene matches: 5. CDR3 size: 14 residues. Per germline, CDR1 SGHTA and CDR2 FQGNSA. The CDR3 loop is CASSFSQGAYEQYF. The CDR3, as DNA: TGTGCCAGCAGCTTCAGTCAGGGGGCTTACGAGCAGTACTTC.

This clonotype showed up just a few times. This CDR3 reads CASSVARDTSYEQYF. As DNA, the CDR3 is TGTGCCAGCAGCGTTGCCCGGGACACGAGCTACGAGCAGTACTTC. The rearrangement links TRBV9 to TRBJ2-7, with D possibly being TRBD1 (6 bases). Trimming cost V 2 bases and J 3 bases, with 15 bases left between them. CDR1 and CDR2 from the germline V gene are SGDLS and YYNGEE. The CDR3 sequence is 15 residues long. Looking up the rest from reference TRBV9 and TRBJ2-7 gives the full variable domain: DSGVTQTPKHLITATGQRVTLRCSPRSGDLSVYWYQQSLDQGLQFLIQYYNGEERAKGNILERFSAQQFPDLHSELNLSSLELGDSALYFCASSVARDTSYEQYFGPGTRLTVT.

This chain connects TRBV27 to TRBJ2-1; D unresolved. The germline V and J ends were trimmed by 2 bases and 8 bases, with 10 bases remaining between them. The germline V gene encodes CDR1 MNHEY and CDR2 SMNVEV (reference sequence). This CDR3 comprises 13 residues. CDR3 protein: CASSLGPNDEQFF. The CDR3 coding sequence is TGTGCCAGCAGTTTAGGCCCGAACGATGAGCAGTTCTTC.